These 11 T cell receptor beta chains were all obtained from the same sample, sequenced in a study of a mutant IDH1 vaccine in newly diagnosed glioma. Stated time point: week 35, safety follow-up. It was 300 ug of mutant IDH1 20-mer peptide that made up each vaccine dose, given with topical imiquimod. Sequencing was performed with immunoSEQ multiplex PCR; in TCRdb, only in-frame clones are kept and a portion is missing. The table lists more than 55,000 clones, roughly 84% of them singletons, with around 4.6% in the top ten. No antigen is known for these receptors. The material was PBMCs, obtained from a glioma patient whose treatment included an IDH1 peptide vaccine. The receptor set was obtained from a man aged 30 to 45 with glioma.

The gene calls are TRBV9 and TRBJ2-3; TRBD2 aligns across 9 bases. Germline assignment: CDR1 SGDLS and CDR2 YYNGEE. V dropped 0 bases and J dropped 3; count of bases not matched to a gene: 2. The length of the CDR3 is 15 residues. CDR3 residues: CASSVGAGGTDTQYF. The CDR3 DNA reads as TGTGCCAGCAGCGTAGGGGCGGGGGGGACAGATACGCAGTATTTT.

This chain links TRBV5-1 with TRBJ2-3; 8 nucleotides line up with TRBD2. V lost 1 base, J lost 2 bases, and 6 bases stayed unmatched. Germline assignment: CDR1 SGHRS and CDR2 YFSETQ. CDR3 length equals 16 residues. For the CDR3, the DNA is TGCGCCAGCAGCTTGCAGCCAGCGGGGGACACAGATACGCAGTATTTT. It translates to CASSLQPAGDTDTQYF. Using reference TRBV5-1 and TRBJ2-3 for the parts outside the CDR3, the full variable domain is KAGVTQTPRYLIKTRGQQVTLSCSPISGHRSVSWYQQTPGQGLQFLFEYFSETQRNKGNFPGRFSGRQFSNSRSEMNVSTLELGDSALYLCASSLQPAGDTDTQYFGPGTRLTVL.

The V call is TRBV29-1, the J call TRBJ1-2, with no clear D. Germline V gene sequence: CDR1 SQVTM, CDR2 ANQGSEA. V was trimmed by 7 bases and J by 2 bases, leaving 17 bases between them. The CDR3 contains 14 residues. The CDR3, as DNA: TGCAGCGCCGACTCCGACCCAGGCAACTATGGCTACACCTTC. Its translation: CSADSDPGNYGYTF.

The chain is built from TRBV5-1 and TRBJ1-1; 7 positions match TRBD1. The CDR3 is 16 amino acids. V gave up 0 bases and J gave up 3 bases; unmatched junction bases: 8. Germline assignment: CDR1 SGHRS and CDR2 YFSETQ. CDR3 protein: CASSLVRQTGDTEAFF. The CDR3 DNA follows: TGCGCCAGCAGCTTGGTTCGCCAAACAGGGGACACTGAAGCTTTCTTT.

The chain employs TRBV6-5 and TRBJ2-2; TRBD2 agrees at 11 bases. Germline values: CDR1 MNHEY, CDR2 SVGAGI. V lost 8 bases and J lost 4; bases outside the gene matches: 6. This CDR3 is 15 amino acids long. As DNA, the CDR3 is TGTGCCAGCTTTAGCGGGGGGGATGTCACCGGGGAGCTGTTTTTT. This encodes CASFSGGDVTGELFF.

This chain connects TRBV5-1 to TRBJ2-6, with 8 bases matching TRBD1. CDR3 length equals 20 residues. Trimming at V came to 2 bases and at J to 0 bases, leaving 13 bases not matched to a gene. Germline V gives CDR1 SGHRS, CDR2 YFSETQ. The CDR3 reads CASSLIFQGAINSGANVLTF. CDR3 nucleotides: TGCGCCAGCAGCTTAATATTCCAGGGGGCAATCAACTCTGGGGCCAACGTCCTGACTTTC.

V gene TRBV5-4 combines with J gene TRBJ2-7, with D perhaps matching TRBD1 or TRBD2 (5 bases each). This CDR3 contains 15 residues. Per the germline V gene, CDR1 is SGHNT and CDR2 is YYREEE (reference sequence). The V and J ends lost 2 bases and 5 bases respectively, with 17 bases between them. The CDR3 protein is CASSFFSARGNEQYF. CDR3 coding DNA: TGTGCCAGCAGCTTTTTCTCTGCGAGGGGTAACGAGCAGTACTTC.

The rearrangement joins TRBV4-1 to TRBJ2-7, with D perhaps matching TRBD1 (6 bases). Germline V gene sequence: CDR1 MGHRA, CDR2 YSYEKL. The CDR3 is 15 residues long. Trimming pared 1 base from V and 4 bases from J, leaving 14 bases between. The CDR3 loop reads CASSQVFRGQYEQYF. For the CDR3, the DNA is TGCGCCAGCAGCCAAGTTTTCAGGGGACAATACGAGCAGTACTTC.

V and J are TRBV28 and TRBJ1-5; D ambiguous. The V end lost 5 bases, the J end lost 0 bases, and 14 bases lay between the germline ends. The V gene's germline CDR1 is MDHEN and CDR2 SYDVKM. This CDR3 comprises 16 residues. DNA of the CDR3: TGTGCCAGCAGTATACCCTCCAGCTTTAGCAATCAGCCCCAGCATTTT. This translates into CASSIPSSFSNQPQHF.

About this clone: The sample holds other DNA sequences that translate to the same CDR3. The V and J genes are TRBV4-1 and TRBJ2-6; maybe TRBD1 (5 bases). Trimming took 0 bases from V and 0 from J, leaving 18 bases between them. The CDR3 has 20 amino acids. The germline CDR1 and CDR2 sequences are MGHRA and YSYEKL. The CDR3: CASSQDPQGQVSSGANVLTF. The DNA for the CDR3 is TGCGCCAGCAGCCAAGATCCCCAGGGCCAGGTTAGCTCTGGGGCCAACGTCCTGACTTTC.

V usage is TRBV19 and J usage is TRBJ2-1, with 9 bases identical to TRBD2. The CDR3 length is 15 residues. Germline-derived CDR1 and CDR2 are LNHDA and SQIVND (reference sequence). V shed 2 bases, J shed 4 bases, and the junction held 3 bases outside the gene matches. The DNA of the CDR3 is TGTGCCAGTAGTATAAGAGCGGGAGGATACAATGAGCAGTTCTTC. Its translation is CASSIRAGGYNEQFF.